This T cell receptor (beta chain) was observed in a study of shared clonotypes between healthy human individuals. Study context: The donor pool was made up of two women and a few men aged 18 to 49.

TCRdb's table, derived via immunoSEQ multiplex PCR, lists solely in-frame clones and lacks some. Of under 1,100,000 clones in the sample, about 80% were seen once. Remarks on this clone: The antigen is unknown.

From germline, CDR1 is LGHNA and CDR2 YNFKEQ. Deletions cut 4 bases from V and 8 bases from J, with 24 bases between. This CDR3 has 17 amino acids. Overall study findings and caveats: Among donors, clonotype sharing was expected to be affected by sequencing depth.

The receptor comes from a man in his late teens or twenties in good health. Some clones in this sample may be carry-over from other donors' samples. The chain combines TRBV4-2 with TRBJ2-1; D is possibly TRBD2 (6 bases). The sequenced sample consisted of memory CD4+ T cells from PBMCs. Subset given: CD45RA-negative fraction. CDR3 nucleotide sequence: TGTGCCAGCAGCCGCGAGGGAGGAACCCGCTTGATAGATGAGCAGTTCTTC. Encoded protein: CASSREGGTRLIDEQFF.